These 8 T cell receptor beta chains were all obtained from the same sample, sequenced in a study of response to subunit inactivated influenza vaccine. TCRdb passed the RT-PCR reads through MiXCR, listing each CDR3 protein once. The sample lists about 570,000 distinct CDR3 sequences, roughly 12% occurring once. The same sample was also studied in work on T cells expressing NK-cell markers. As that report states: The TCR beta cDNA came from 5'RACE template switching with UMIs.

The sequencing used PBMCs from blood, collected on the day of vaccination. These receptors originate from a middle-aged man who received an inactivated influenza vaccine.

This clonotype was detected a few times. J is TRBJ2-7 and V is TRBV6-5; 8 nucleotides match TRBD1. Germline-derived CDR1 and CDR2 are MNHEY and SVGAGI. Unmatched junction bases numbered 4, after V lost 2 bases and J lost 4 bases. The CDR3 has 14 residues. In DNA form, the CDR3 reads TGTGCCAGCAGTTACCTCAGGGGGCTATACGAGCAGTACTTC. This gives the protein CASSYLRGLYEQYF.

This clonotype was counted a few times. The chain couples TRBV30 to TRBJ2-2, with 10 bases lining up with TRBD1. CDR3 length: 16 residues. V lost 0 bases to trimming and J lost 8 bases; unmatched junction nucleotides: 9. Per the germline V gene, CDR1 is GTSNPN and CDR2 is SVGIG (reference sequence). DNA for the CDR3: TGTGCCTGGAGTGTACTTGGGACAGGGGATTTAGGGGAGCTGTTTTTT. This encodes CAWSVLGTGDLGELFF.

In its sample, this clonotype was seen many times. V and J are TRBV5-1 and TRBJ1-2; TRBD1 aligns across 12 bases. The CDR3 sequence is 15 residues long. Germline lookup yields CDR1 SGHRS and CDR2 YFSETQ. The V segment lost 4 bases and the J segment 5 bases; nucleotides outside the gene matches: 6. The CDR3 protein is CASSPGTGGEYGYTF. The CDR3 bases are TGCGCCAGCAGCCCCGGGACAGGGGGCGAATATGGCTACACCTTC.

This clonotype came up a few times. The chain has TRBV6-1 and TRBJ2-3, with 8 nucleotides matching TRBD1. CDR1 and CDR2 from the germline V gene are MNHNS and SASEGT. Losses at the gene ends were 6 bases for V and 1 base for J; bases not matched to a gene: 3. CDR3 size: 14 residues. The CDR3 is CASSEDRGTDTQYF. CDR3 coding DNA: TGTGCCAGCAGCGAGGACAGGGGCACAGATACGCAGTATTTT.

CDR3 in DNA: TGTGCCACCAGTGGACATAGCTCCTACGAGCAGTACTTC. Translating it yields CATSGHSSYEQYF. The J gene is TRBJ2-7, the V gene TRBV24-1; D not certain. V dropped 5 bases and J dropped 0 bases, with 7 bases sitting between them. CDR3 length equals 13 residues. Germline V CDR1 and CDR2: KGHDR, SFDVKD.

This chain joins TRBV4-2 and TRBJ2-1; the match to TRBD2 covers 11 bases. This CDR3 contains 16 residues. The trim removed 3 bases at V and 6 bases at J, leaving 7 bases unmatched. The germline gives CDR1 LGHNA, CDR2 YNFKEQ. The CDR3 bases are TGTGCCAGCAGCCAGGAGCGACTAGCGGGAATCAATGAGCAGTTCTTC. Translation gives CASSQERLAGINEQFF.

In its sample, this clonotype was seen many times. The rearrangement uses TRBV7-2 and TRBJ2-3, with D possibly matching TRBD1 (5 bases). The ends were cut back, 6 bases at V and 1 base at J, with 17 bases in the middle. This CDR3 comprises 16 residues. The germline CDR1 and CDR2 sequences are SGHTA and FQGNSA. CDR3 DNA: TGTGCCAGCAGTTTTAGTGGGGCGTACCGCACAGATACGCAGTATTTT. It codes for CASSFSGAYRTDTQYF. Full variable domain (missing parts from reference TRBV7-2 and TRBJ2-3): GAGVSQSPSNKVTEKGKDVELRCDPISGHTALYWYRQSLGQGLEFLIYFQGNSAPDKSGLPSDRFSAERTGGSVSTLTIQRTQQEDSAVYLCASSFSGAYRTDTQYFGPGTRLTVL.

This clonotype was found many times. The V gene is TRBV4-3, the J gene TRBJ1-2; a possible D gene is TRBD1 (6 bases). The length of the CDR3 is 15 residues. Germline V CDR1 and CDR2: LGHNA, YSLEER. Deletions cut 1 base from V and 5 bases from J, with 14 bases between. The CDR3 DNA follows: TGCGCCAGCAGCCAAGCCGTCGGGACATTTTATGGCTACACCTTC. It is translated as CASSQAVGTFYGYTF.